This T cell receptor beta chain was found in a study of blood T cell repertoires in COVID-19. The overall study: Acute and convalescent COVID-19 specimens originated in the United States, Italy and Spain. Sources were T cells, B-cell-depleted T cells, or PBMCs; the material itself was cDNA or gDNA.

In the authors' workflow: Estimated nucleated cell counts came from reference gene primer amplification. The protocol was immunoSEQ multiplex PCR, while the TCRdb copy is restricted to in-frame clones and leaves out a portion. V and J calls and clone size are copied from that table; D and trimming were computed from the DNA. Here the sample spans over 75,000 clones, 65% to 85% being singletons. V lost 1 base to trimming and J lost 0 bases; unmatched junction nucleotides: 1. The CDR3 length is 16 residues. Germline values: CDR1 SGHTA, CDR2 FQGNSA. The sequenced material came from peripheral blood. The origin of this receptor is a woman of 80 years or more with active or convalescent COVID-19. The rearrangement links TRBV7-2 to TRBJ2-3; TRBD2 matches at 10 bases. CDR3 sequence (DNA): TGTGCCAGCAGCTTAGTACTAGCGGGGAGCACAGATACGCAGTATTTT. Encoded protein: CASSLVLAGSTDTQYF.